The rows below give T cell receptor beta chains drawn from one sample of a study of blood T cells in healthy people across ages. Using its own MiXCR run on the 5' RACE reads, TCRdb lists one record per CDR3 protein. The sample has some 710,000 distinct CDR3 sequences, roughly 46% seen once. Material: blood. All receptors come from a man aged 80 or over in good health. The CDR3 runs from the conserved cysteine through the conserved F or W.

>TRBV7-2
CASSLTGTVGTQYF
>TRBV6-6
CASSPRWQETQFF
>TRBV25-1
CASSEYLDRRETQYF
>TRBV28
CASTTAYEQYF
>TRBV19
CASSIAPGRTNYGYTF
>TRBV5-1
CASSRRAGRDEQFF
>TRBV4-1
CASSQSGQQYF
>TRBV7-2
CASSLHRGAQETQYF
>TRBV20-1
CSARDRTSGRHEQFF
>TRBV2
CASSELGGRARNEQFF
>TRBV28
CASSLAQGGGDTEAFF
>TRBV20-1
CSARDQGQGYEQYF
>TRBV7-2
CASSLGLLAGEQYF
>TRBV20-1
CSAGGQGATNYGYTF
>TRBV20-1
CSARPWGSGVSYNEQFF
>TRBV29-1
CSVEETKESEAFF
>TRBV29-1
CSVEDQGVPVLTF
>TRBV11-3
CASSLGAGTTEAFF
>TRBV6-5
CASKRELYNEQFF
>TRBV29-1
CSVRGTRGNQETQYF
>TRBV20-1
CSARDGSGVGYFHEQYF
>TRBV20-1
CSAKGRGGDEQFF
>TRBV6-1
CATSEVGGNQPQHF
>TRBV20-1
CSARDSGRATGELFF
>TRBV29-1
CSVGTALNTEAFF
>TRBV14
CASSRISGERYF
>TRBV6-6
CASSYSGSGANVLTF
>TRBV20-1
CSAIRPGPRGAEAFF
>TRBV7-2
CASSTGLAGPRAQYF
>TRBV27
CASSFSGGGADTQYF
>TRBV20-1
CSAREDGRVYEQYF
>TRBV7-8
CASSPWAGTYNEQFF
>TRBV6-2/TRBV6-3
CASSYAGTGYQPQHF
>TRBV20-1
CSARDVRGGQPQHF
>TRBV20-1
CSAEWTGQETQYF
>TRBV2
CASSAVRTGSYEQYF
>TRBV28
CASSGDGQGARGYTF
>TRBV15
CATSTGGTGYEQYF
>TRBV28
CASSRRGGAETQYF
>TRBV29-1
CSVDPGDTYQETQYF
>TRBV6-5
CASSYLGGGNNEQFF
>TRBV25-1
CASIPRDNDNEQFF
>TRBV7-2
CASRTSGSEVYF
>TRBV27
CASSLSSYNAQFF
>TRBV7-8
CASSLGVVGGTSYEQYF
>TRBV7-9
CASSSSRTVLVEQYF
>TRBV5-1
CASTLTGGNSPLHF
>TRBV27
CASRTGGRRETQYF
>TRBV29-1
CSVARDRGQGKNEQFF
>TRBV2
CASSERSSGRRSDTQYF
>TRBV4-3
CASSQDRGEETQYF
>TRBV5-4
CASSGAGRNTEAFF